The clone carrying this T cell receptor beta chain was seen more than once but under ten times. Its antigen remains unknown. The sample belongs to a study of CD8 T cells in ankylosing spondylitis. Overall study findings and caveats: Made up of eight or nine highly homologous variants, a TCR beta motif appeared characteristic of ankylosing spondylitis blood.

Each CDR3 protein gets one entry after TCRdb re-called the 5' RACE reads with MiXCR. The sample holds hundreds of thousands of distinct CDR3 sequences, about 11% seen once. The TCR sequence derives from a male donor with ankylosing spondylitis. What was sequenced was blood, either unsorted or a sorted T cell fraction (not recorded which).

CDR3 sequence reads: CASSYSPGRIDEQYF. Here the CDR3 DNA reads TGTGCCAGCAGTTACTCGCCAGGGAGAATCGACGAGCAGTACTTC. This chain links TRBV6-5 with TRBJ2-7; D may correspond to TRBD1 or TRBD2 (5 bases each). The length of the CDR3 is 15 residues. Germline-derived CDR1 and CDR2 are MNHEY and SVGAGI. V was clipped by 0 bases and J by 5 bases, with 14 bases between them.